What follows describes a single T cell receptor beta chain. The assay was immunoSEQ multiplex PCR, and TCRdb's table has in-frame clones only and misses some. The table includes 150,000 to 200,000 clones, 92% detected once. These data originate in a study of control samples from healthy donors and cancer patients. The germline CDR1 and CDR2 sequences are MNHEY and SVGAGI. The CDR3 extends over 13 amino acids. V lost 4 bases, J lost 1 base, and 7 bases lay in between. Sequenced sample: blood. This TCR came from a woman aged 30 to 39 in good health. The chain has TRBV6-5 and TRBJ1-1, with no clear D. The CDR3 sequence is CASSLGRNTEAFF. The CDR3 nucleotides read TGTGCCAGCAGTTTAGGGAGGAACACTGAAGCTTTCTTT.